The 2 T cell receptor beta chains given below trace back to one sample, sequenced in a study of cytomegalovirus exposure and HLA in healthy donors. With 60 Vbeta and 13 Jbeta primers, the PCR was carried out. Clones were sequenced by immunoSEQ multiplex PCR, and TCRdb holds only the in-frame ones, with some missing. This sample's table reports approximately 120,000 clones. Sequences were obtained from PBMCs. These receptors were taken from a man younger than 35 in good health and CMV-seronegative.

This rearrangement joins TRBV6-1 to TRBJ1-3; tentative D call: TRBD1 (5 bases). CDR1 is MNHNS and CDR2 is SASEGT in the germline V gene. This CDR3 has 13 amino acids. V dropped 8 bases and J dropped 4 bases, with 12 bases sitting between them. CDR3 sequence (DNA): TGTGCCAGCTCCCAGGAGGGGGGAAACACCATATATTTT. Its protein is CASSQEGGNTIYF.

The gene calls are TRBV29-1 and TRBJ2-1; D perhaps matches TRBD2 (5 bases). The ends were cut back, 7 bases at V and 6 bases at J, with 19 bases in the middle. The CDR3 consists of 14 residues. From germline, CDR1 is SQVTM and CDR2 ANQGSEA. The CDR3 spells CSAGTERFFNEQFF. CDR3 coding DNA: TGCAGCGCGGGCACTGAGCGGTTTTTCAATGAGCAGTTCTTC.